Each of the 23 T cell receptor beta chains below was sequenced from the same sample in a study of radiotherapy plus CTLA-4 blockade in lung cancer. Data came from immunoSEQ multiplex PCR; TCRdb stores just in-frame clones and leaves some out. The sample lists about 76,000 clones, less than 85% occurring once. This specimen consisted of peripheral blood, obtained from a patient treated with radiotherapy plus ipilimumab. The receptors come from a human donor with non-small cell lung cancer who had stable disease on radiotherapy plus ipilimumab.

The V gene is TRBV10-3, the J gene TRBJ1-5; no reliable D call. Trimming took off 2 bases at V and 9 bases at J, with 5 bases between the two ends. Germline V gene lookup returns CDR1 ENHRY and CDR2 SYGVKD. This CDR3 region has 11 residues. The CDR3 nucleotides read TGTGCCATCAGTGAGCCTGGGCCCCAGCATTTT. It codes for CAISEPGPQHF.

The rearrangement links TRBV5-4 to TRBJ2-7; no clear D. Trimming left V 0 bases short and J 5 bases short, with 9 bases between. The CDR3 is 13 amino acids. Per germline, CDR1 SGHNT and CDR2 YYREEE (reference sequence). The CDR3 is CASSLVLGDEQYF. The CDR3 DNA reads TGTGCCAGCAGCTTGGTTCTCGGTGACGAGCAGTACTTC.

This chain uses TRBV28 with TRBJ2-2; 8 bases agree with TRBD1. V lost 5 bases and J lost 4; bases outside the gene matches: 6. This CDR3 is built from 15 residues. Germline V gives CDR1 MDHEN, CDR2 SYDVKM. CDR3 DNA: TGTGCCAGCAGTCTGGACAGGGTAGTCACCGGGGAGCTGTTTTTT. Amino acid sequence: CASSLDRVVTGELFF.

This chain's CDR3 is CASSLEGRGTSPLHF. The CDR3, as DNA: TGCGCCAGCAGCTTGGAGGGGAGGGGGACTTCACCCCTCCACTTT. This rearrangement joins TRBV5-1 to TRBJ1-6; tentatively, D is TRBD1 (6 bases). Between the trimmed V and J ends, which lost 0 bases and 9 bases, there was a span of 13 bases. The CDR3 covers 15 residues. CDR1 and CDR2 from the germline V gene are SGHRS and YFSETQ. Together with reference TRBV5-1 and TRBJ1-6, the CDR3 gives the full variable domain: KAGVTQTPRYLIKTRGQQVTLSCSPISGHRSVSWYQQTPGQGLQFLFEYFSETQRNKGNFPGRFSGRQFSNSRSEMNVSTLELGDSALYLCASSLEGRGTSPLHFGNGTRLTVT.

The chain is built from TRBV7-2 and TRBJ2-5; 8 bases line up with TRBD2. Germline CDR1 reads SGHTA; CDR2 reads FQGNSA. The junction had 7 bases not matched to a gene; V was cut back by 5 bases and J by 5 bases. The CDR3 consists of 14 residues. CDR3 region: CASSRGGPPETQYF. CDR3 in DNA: TGTGCCAGCAGCCGGGGGGGGCCGCCGGAGACCCAGTACTTC.

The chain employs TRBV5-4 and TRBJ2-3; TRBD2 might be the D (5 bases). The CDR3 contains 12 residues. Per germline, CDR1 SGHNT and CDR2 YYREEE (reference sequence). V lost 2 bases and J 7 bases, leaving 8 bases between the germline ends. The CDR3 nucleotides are TGTGCCAGCAGCTTTTCGGGAAATACGCAGTATTTT. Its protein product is CASSFSGNTQYF.

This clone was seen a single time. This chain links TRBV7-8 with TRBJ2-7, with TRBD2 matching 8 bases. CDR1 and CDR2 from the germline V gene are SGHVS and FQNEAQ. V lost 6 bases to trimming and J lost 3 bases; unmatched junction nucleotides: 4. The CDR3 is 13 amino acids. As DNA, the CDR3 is TGTGCCAGCAGTTTCAGCGGGGGCTACGAGCAGTACTTC. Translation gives CASSFSGGYEQYF.

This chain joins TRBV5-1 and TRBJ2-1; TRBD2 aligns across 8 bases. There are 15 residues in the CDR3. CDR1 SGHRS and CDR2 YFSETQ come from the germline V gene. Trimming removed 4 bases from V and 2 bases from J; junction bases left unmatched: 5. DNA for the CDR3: TGCGCCAGCAGCCAGCTAGCGGGTACCTACAATGAGCAGTTCTTC. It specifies CASSQLAGTYNEQFF.

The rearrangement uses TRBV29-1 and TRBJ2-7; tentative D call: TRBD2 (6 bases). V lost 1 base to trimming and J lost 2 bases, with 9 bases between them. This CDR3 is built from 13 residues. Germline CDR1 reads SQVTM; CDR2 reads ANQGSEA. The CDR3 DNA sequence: TGCAGCGTTGAAGGGGAGGTACCCTACGAGCAGTACTTC. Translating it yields CSVEGEVPYEQYF.

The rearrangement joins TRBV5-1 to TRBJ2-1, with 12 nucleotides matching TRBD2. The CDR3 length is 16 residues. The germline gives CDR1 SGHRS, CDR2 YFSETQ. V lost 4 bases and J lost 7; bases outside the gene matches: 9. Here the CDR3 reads CASSGTGGLAGNEQFF. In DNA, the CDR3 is TGCGCCAGCAGCGGTACCGGTGGACTAGCGGGAAATGAGCAGTTCTTC.

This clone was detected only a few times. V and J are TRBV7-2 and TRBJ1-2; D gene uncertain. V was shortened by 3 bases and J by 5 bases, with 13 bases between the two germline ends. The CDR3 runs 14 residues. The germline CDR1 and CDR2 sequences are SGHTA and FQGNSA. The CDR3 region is CASSLGDAGYGYTF. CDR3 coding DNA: TGTGCCAGCAGCTTGGGAGACGCGGGTTATGGCTACACCTTC.

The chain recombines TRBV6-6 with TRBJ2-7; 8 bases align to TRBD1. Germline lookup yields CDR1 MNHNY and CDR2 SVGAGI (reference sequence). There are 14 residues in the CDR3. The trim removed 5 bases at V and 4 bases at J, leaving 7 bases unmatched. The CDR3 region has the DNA TGTGCCAGCAGTCCCCAGGGGGCGCGGTACGAGCAGTACTTC. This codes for CASSPQGARYEQYF.

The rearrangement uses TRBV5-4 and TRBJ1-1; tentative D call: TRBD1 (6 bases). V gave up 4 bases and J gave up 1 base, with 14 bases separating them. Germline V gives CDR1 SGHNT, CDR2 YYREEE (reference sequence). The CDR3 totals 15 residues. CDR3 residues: CASSHQQGPNTEAFF. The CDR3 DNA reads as TGTGCCAGCAGCCACCAACAGGGACCGAACACTGAAGCTTTCTTT. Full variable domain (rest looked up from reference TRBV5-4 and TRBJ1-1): ETGVTQSPTHLIKTRGQQVTLRCSSQSGHNTVSWYQQALGQGPQFIFQYYREEENGRGNFPPRFSGLQFPNYSSELNVNALELDDSALYLCASSHQQGPNTEAFFGQGTRLTVV.

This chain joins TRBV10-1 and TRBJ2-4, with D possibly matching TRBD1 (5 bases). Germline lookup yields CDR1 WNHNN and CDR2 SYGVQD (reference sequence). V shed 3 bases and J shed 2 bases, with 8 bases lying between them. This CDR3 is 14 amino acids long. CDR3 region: CASSEQATKNIQYF. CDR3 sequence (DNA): TGCGCCAGCAGTGAACAGGCAACCAAAAACATTCAGTACTTC.

CDR3 DNA: TGCGCCAGCAGCAAGGGACAGGCAACTAATGAAAAACTGTTTTTT. Translating it yields CASSKGQATNEKLFF. This chain joins TRBV5-1 and TRBJ1-4; 8 positions agree with TRBD1. Germline values: CDR1 SGHRS, CDR2 YFSETQ. CDR3 length: 15 amino acids. Trimming at V came to 4 bases and at J to 0 bases, leaving 2 bases not matched to a gene.

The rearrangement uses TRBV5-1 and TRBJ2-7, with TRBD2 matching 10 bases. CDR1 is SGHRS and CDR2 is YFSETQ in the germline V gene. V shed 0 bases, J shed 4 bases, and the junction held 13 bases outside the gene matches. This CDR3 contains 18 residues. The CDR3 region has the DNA TGCGCCAGCAGCTTGGCAGCGGCTAGCGGGAGTGGGGGATACGAGCAGTACTTC. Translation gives CASSLAAASGSGGYEQYF.

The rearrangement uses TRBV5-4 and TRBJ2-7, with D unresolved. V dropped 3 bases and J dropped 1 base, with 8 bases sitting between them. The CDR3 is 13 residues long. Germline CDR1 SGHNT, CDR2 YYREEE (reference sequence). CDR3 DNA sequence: TGTGCCAGCAGCTCGGGCCATTCCTACGAGCAGTACTTC. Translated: CASSSGHSYEQYF.

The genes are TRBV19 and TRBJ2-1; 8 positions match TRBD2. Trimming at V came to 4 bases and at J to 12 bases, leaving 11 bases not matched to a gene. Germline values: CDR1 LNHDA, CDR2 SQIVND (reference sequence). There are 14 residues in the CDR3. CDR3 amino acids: CASSTDSLGRVQFF. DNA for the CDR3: TGTGCCAGTAGTACGGACAGCCTCGGGAGGGTGCAGTTCTTC.

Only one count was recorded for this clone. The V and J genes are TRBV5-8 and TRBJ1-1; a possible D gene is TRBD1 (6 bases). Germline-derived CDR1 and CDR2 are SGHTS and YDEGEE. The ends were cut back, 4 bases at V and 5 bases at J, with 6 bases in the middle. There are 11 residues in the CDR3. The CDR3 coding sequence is TGTGCCAGCAGCAGGGGGACTGAAGCTTTCTTT. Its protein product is CASSRGTEAFF.

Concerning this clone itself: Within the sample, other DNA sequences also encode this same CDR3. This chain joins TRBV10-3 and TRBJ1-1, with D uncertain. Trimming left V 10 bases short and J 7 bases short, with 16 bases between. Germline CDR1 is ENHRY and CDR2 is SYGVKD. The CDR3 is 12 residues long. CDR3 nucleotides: TGTGCCACGGCCGGGTTGGGTCATGAAGCTTTCTTT. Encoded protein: CATAGLGHEAFF.

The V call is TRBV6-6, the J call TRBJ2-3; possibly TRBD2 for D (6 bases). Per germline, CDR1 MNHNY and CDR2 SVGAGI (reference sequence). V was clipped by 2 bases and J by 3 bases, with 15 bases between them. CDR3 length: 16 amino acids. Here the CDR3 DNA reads TGTGCCAGCAGTTACCGAAAGCGCCGGGGGACAGATACGCAGTATTTT. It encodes CASSYRKRRGTDTQYF.

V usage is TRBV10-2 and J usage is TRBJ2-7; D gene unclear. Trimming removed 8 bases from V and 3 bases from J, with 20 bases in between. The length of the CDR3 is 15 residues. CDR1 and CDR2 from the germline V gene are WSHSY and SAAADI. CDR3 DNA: TGCGCCAGCCTAAATCCTACGGAGTGGGACTACGAGCAGTACTTC. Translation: CASLNPTEWDYEQYF.

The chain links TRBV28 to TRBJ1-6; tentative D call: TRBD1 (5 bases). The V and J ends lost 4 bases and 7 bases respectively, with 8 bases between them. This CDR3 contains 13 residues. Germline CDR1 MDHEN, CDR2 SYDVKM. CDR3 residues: CASSSGINSPLHF. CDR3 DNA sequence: TGTGCCAGCAGTTCAGGGATCAATTCACCCCTCCACTTT.